The next 27 T cell receptor beta chains were all read from a single sample in a study of vaccination and CD4 T cells after COVID-19. The Oncomine TCR Beta short-read assay was applied to DNA of cultured CD4+ T cells. A single record per CDR3 protein comes from TCRdb applying MiXCR to the PCR reads. In the table there are 3,500 to 4,500 distinct CDR3 sequences, 15% to 20% of which are singletons. For these receptors, no antigen is known. Stated treatment: 10-day PBMC culture with coronavirus spike peptide pools or control peptides (ViraFEST assay). Sequencing was done on a sample of CD4+ T cells from blood, cultured in vitro. The receptors come from a human donor who had recovered from COVID-19.

This clonotype has only a few counts. The genes are TRBV20-1 and TRBJ2-4; D is ambiguous. Per germline, CDR1 DFQATT and CDR2 SNEGSKA (reference sequence). Trimming removed 4 bases at V and 4 bases at J, with 17 bases between. This CDR3 contains 15 residues. CDR3 sequence: CSANLPPTMKNIQYF. DNA of the CDR3: TGCAGTGCTAACCTACCGCCGACGATGAAAAACATTCAGTACTTC.

This clonotype is categorized as medium-sized. The chain recombines TRBV6-1 with TRBJ1-2; D perhaps matches TRBD1 (6 bases). CDR1 is MNHNS and CDR2 is SASEGT in the germline V gene. With 10 bases removed from V and 6 bases from J, the gap between germline ends came to 18 bases. This CDR3 contains 13 residues. For the CDR3, the DNA is TGTGCCACCCTACGGGGGGGCACTCATGGCTACACCTTC. Residues: CATLRGGTHGYTF.

To note about this clonotype: A read error may explain this, as a much larger clone is one base away. Likely a read error: the CDR3 ends without its conserved phenylalanine or tryptophan. The J gene is TRBJ1-2, the V gene TRBV11-2; TRBD1 agrees at 7 bases. Unmatched junction bases numbered 8, after V lost 6 bases and J lost 4 bases. The germline gives CDR1 SGHAT, CDR2 FQNNGV. The CDR3 is 14 amino acids. The CDR3 DNA follows: TGTGCCAGCAGTAAGACAGGGTCTAGCTATGGCTACACCCTC. This gives the protein CASSKTGSSYGYTL.

This clonotype has more than one count but fewer than ten. The V gene is TRBV19, the J gene TRBJ2-2; 11 nucleotides align to TRBD2. Germline V gene data show CDR1 as LNHDA and CDR2 as SQIVND (reference sequence). The CDR3 totals 17 residues. V lost 6 bases and J lost 3; bases outside the gene matches: 9. The CDR3, as DNA: TGTGCCAGTAGAAGGGTTAGCGGGGGGGGCGACACCGGGGAGCTGTTTTTT. Its translation is CASRRVSGGGDTGELFF.

As DNA, the CDR3 is TGTGCCAGCAGTTTAAAAGAGGGAAGGACTGAAGCTTTCTTT. Amino acid sequence: CASSLKEGRTEAFF. The gene calls are TRBV12-3 or TRBV12-4 and TRBJ1-1, with D uncertain. CDR3 size: 14 residues. The V end was cut by 2 bases, the J end by 5 bases, with 12 bases between.

The CDR3 is CASSDRASYEQYF. In DNA, the CDR3 is TGTGCCAGCAGTGATAGGGCCTCCTACGAGCAGTACTTC. This rearrangement joins TRBV25-1 to TRBJ2-7, with no clear D. The CDR3 is 13 amino acids. Germline lookup yields CDR1 MGHDK and CDR2 SYGVNS. Trimming pared 3 bases from V and 0 bases from J, leaving 6 bases between.

This clonotype was counted a few times. The V and J genes are TRBV6-1 and TRBJ2-5; TRBD2 matches at 7 bases. The junction had 5 bases not matched to a gene; V was cut back by 5 bases and J by 5 bases. Per germline, CDR1 MNHNS and CDR2 SASEGT. The CDR3 is made up of 13 amino acids. The CDR3 bases are TGTGCCAGCAGTCCTGGGGGGGGGGAGACCCAGTACTTC. Its translation is CASSPGGGETQYF.

This clonotype is large. V and J are TRBV10-3 and TRBJ1-1; D gene ambiguous. Trimming took 7 bases from V and 8 from J, leaving 11 bases between them. This CDR3 has 11 residues. The germline CDR1 and CDR2 sequences are ENHRY and SYGVKD. CDR3 bases: TGTGCCATCATGTCGGCGGGGGAAGCTTTCTTT. Encoded protein: CAIMSAGEAFF.

This clonotype is classed as large. This rearrangement joins TRBV15 to TRBJ1-2; D not certain. Germline V gene data show CDR1 as LNHNV and CDR2 as YYDKDF (reference sequence). V was trimmed by 3 bases and J by 8 bases, leaving 16 bases between them. The CDR3 is 14 residues long. The CDR3 region is CATSRGEGIMGYTF. CDR3 DNA: TGTGCCACCAGCAGGGGAGAGGGAATAATGGGCTACACCTTC.

The V gene is TRBV20-1, the J gene TRBJ1-1; 7 nucleotides align to TRBD1. J lost 0 bases, V lost 4 bases, and 8 bases had no gene match. Per germline, CDR1 DFQATT and CDR2 SNEGSKA (reference sequence). This CDR3 has 15 amino acids. CDR3 DNA sequence: TGCAGTGCTATGTCCGTGGACAGGCTGAACACTGAAGCTTTCTTT. Translated: CSAMSVDRLNTEAFF.

The chain couples TRBV5-1 to TRBJ2-5; D is undetermined. The germline V gene has CDR1 SGHRS and CDR2 YFSETQ. This CDR3 spans 17 amino acids. The V end was cut by 0 bases, the J end by 0 bases, with 15 bases between. The chain's CDR3 is CASSLVSAGLNQETQYF. Written as DNA, the CDR3 is TGCGCCAGCAGCTTGGTATCGGCAGGCCTAAACCAAGAGACCCAGTACTTC.

As to this clonotype: A junction boundary mismatches the germline segment, possibly from a read error. The chain uses TRBV3-1 and TRBJ1-5, with D maybe TRBD1 (6 bases). CDR3 length: 14 amino acids. The germline CDR1 and CDR2 sequences are LGHDT and YNNKEL (reference sequence). The DNA for the CDR3 is TGTGCCGGCAGCCAAGGCACAGGGAATCAGCCCCAGCATTTT. This translates into CAGSQGTGNQPQHF.

The chain combines TRBV30 with TRBJ2-7; D is undetermined. Trimming removed 1 base from V and 3 bases from J, with 10 bases in between. CDR3 size: 13 residues. The germline gives CDR1 GTSNPN, CDR2 SVGIG (reference sequence). For the CDR3, the DNA is TGTGCCTGGAGTGCCGGACGGAACTACGAGCAGTACTTC. Its protein product is CAWSAGRNYEQYF.

The gene calls are TRBV5-1 and TRBJ1-1; TRBD1 is a possible D gene (6 bases). This CDR3 contains 15 residues. Germline-derived CDR1 and CDR2 are SGHRS and YFSETQ. V was trimmed by 5 bases and J by 3 bases, leaving 17 bases between them. The CDR3 sequence is CASSPQGGGYTEAFF. CDR3 nucleotides: TGCGCCAGCAGTCCACAGGGTGGGGGGTACACTGAAGCTTTCTTT.

This clonotype is medium-sized within its sample. V is TRBV12-3 or TRBV12-4 and J is TRBJ2-7; 8 nucleotides match TRBD1. V lost 6 bases to trimming and J lost 5 bases; unmatched junction nucleotides: 12. CDR3 length: 15 amino acids. The CDR3 sequence is CASSLVLDRDDEQYF. The CDR3 bases are TGTGCCAGCAGCCTGGTTCTGGACAGGGACGACGAGCAGTACTTC.

The CDR3 DNA follows: TGTGCCAGCAGGGGGACAGGGATGGAAACCCAGTACTTC. Translating it yields CASRGTGMETQYF. This chain joins TRBV6-1 and TRBJ2-5; 9 nucleotides agree with TRBD1. This CDR3 has 13 amino acids. J was trimmed by 8 bases and V by 6 bases; bases with no gene match: 7. Per germline, CDR1 MNHNS and CDR2 SASEGT.

By share, this clonotype counts as medium-sized. This chain joins TRBV6-2 or TRBV6-3 and TRBJ1-6; 7 positions agree with TRBD1. Trimming took 5 bases from V and 7 from J; bases not matched to a gene: 5. CDR3 size: 14 residues. Germline CDR1 reads MNHEY; CDR2 reads SVGEGT. The CDR3 loop is CASSVTGENSPLHF. Here the CDR3 DNA reads TGTGCCAGCAGTGTTACAGGGGAAAATTCACCCCTCCACTTT.

The J gene is TRBJ2-7, the V gene TRBV19; TRBD1 or TRBD2 may be the D gene (5 bases each). CDR3 length equals 12 residues. CDR1 and CDR2 from the germline V gene are LNHDA and SQIVND (reference sequence). V was shortened by 4 bases and J by 3 bases, with 7 bases between the two germline ends. The CDR3 DNA sequence: TGTGCCAGTAGTAGGGACCTCTACGAGCAGTACTTC. Amino acid sequence: CASSRDLYEQYF.

This clonotype is categorized as medium-sized. This chain joins TRBV6-1 and TRBJ2-5; TRBD2 agrees at 8 bases. The CDR3 length is 14 residues. Germline values: CDR1 MNHNS, CDR2 SASEGT. V lost 9 bases, J lost 3 bases, and 9 bases stayed unmatched. The CDR3 region has the DNA TGTGCCAGTCGTGGTCGGGGGGGCGAAGAGACCCAGTACTTC. It specifies CASRGRGGEETQYF.

By share of the sample, this clonotype is medium-sized. The V call is TRBV7-9, the J call TRBJ1-1, with D possibly matching TRBD1 (5 bases). With 1 base removed from V and 4 bases from J, the gap between germline ends came to 10 bases. Germline V lookup: CDR1 SEHNR, CDR2 FQNEAQ (reference sequence). CDR3 length: 14 residues. The CDR3 DNA sequence: TGTGCCAGCAGCTTAGGGGCGGGGGGCACTGAAGCTTTCTTT. Protein: CASSLGAGGTEAFF.

The CDR3: CASSFLLLAEQFF. The CDR3 DNA is TGTGCCAGCAGTTTTCTCCTACTAGCGGAGCAGTTCTTC. The chain links TRBV12-3 or TRBV12-4 to TRBJ2-1; TRBD2 aligns across 7 bases. J lost 10 bases, V lost 3 bases, and 6 bases had no gene match. CDR3 size: 13 residues.

The chain joins TRBV5-1 to TRBJ2-7, with 9 positions matching TRBD2. CDR1 and CDR2 from the germline V gene are SGHRS and YFSETQ. This CDR3 is 15 amino acids long. The junction had 7 bases not matched to a gene; V was cut back by 4 bases and J by 2 bases. The DNA for the CDR3 is TGCGCCAGCAGCGTTGGAGGCGGGGGGGCCTACGAGCAGTACTTC. This translates into CASSVGGGGAYEQYF.

This clonotype qualifies as medium-sized. This chain links TRBV7-8 with TRBJ2-3; D is unclear. The CDR3 is 12 residues long. The V end lost 5 bases, the J end lost 5 bases, and 8 bases lay between the germline ends. CDR1 SGHVS and CDR2 FQNEAQ come from the germline V gene. CDR3 region: CASSPMGDTQYF. CDR3 nucleotide sequence: TGTGCCAGCAGCCCAATGGGAGATACGCAGTATTTT.

The chain links TRBV2 to TRBJ2-3; no clear D gene. V gave up 3 bases and J gave up 0 bases, with 10 bases separating them. The length of the CDR3 is 15 residues. CDR1 is SNHLY and CDR2 is FYNNEI in the germline V gene. CDR3 DNA sequence: TGTGCCAGCAGTGATCCCGGGTCTAGCACAGATACGCAGTATTTT. It is translated as CASSDPGSSTDTQYF.

The chain joins TRBV20-1 to TRBJ2-1, with 12 bases lining up with TRBD2. The J segment lost 4 bases and the V segment lost 5 bases, leaving 3 bases of the junction unmatched. There are 14 residues in the CDR3. Germline assignment: CDR1 DFQATT and CDR2 SNEGSKA (reference sequence). CDR3 sequence reads: CSAPSGGGYNEQFF. DNA of the CDR3: TGCAGTGCTCCTAGCGGGGGGGGATACAATGAGCAGTTCTTC.

V is TRBV25-1 and J is TRBJ2-3; D remains ambiguous. This CDR3 has 12 amino acids. V lost 6 bases, J lost 1 base, and 5 bases lay in between. The germline V gene has CDR1 MGHDK and CDR2 SYGVNS. This chain's CDR3 is CASRAGTDTQYF. DNA for the CDR3: TGTGCCAGCAGGGCAGGCACAGATACGCAGTATTTT.

CDR3 in amino acids: CASSLTGSYEQYF. The DNA for the CDR3 is TGCGCCAGCAGCTTAACGGGCTCCTACGAGCAGTACTTC. This chain joins TRBV5-1 and TRBJ2-7; D ambiguous. CDR3 length: 13 residues. The germline V and J ends were trimmed by 2 bases and 0 bases, with 6 bases remaining between them. Germline lookup yields CDR1 SGHRS and CDR2 YFSETQ.